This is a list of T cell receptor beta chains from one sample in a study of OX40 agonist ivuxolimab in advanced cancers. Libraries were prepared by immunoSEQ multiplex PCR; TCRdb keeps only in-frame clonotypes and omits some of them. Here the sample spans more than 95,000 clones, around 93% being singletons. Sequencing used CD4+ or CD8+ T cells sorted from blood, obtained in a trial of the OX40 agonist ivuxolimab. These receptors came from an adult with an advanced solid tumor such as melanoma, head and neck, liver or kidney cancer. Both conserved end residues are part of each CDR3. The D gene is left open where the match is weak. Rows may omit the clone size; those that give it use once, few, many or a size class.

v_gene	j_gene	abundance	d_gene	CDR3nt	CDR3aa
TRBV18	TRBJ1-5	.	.	TGTGCCAGCTCACCCGAGAATCAGCCCCAGCATTTT	CASSPENQPQHF
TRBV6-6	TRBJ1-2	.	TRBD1	TGTGCCAGCAGGGGACAGGTCTATGGCTACACCTTC	CASRGQVYGYTF
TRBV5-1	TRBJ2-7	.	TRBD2	TGCGCCAGCAGCTTGGCCATCGGGAGGGAGCAGTACTTC	CASSLAIGREQYF
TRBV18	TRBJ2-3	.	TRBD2	TGTGCCAGCTCACCTTCTAGCGGACGGGCAGATACGCAGTATTTT	CASSPSSGRADTQYF
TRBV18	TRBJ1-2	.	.	TGTGCCAGCTCCTCAGGGACGGCATTTAACTATGGCTACACCTTC	CASSSGTAFNYGYTF
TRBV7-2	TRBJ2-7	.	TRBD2	TGTGCCAGCAGCACCTCGTGGACTAGCTCCTACGAGCAGTACTTC	CASSTSWTSSYEQYF
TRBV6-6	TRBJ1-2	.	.	TGTGCCAGCAGTTACGGGGAATCTAACTATGGCTACACCTTC	CASSYGESNYGYTF
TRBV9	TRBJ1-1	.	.	TGTGCCAGCAGCGTAGCTCCGGGGGTTGGGGAGAACACTGAAGCTTTCTTT	CASSVAPGVGENTEAFF
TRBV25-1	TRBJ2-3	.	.	TGTGCCAGCAGTGAGTCGGGGGTTACGCAGTATTTT	CASSESGVTQYF
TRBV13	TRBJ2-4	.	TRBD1	TGTGCCAGCAGCTCAAGGACAGGGCCAAACATTCAGTACTTC	CASSSRTGPNIQYF
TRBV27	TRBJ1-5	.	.	TGTGCCAGCAGTACAGGCAAACACGAGCCCCAGCATTTT	CASSTGKHEPQHF
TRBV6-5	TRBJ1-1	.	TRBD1	TGTGCCAGCAGTTACTCTACAGGGGGCTACACTGAAGCTTTCTTT	CASSYSTGGYTEAFF
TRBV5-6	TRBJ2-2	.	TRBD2	TGTGCCAGCAGCTTGGGACTAGCGGGAGGCTCGAGCGGGGAGCTGTTTTTT	CASSLGLAGGSSGELFF
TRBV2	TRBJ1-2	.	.	TGTGCCAGCAGTGAAGGGGAGCCTCTCCTCTATGGCTACACCTTC	CASSEGEPLLYGYTF
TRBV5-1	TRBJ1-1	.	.	TGCGCCAGCAGCTTGTTGGACAGAAACACTGAAGCTTTCTTT	CASSLLDRNTEAFF
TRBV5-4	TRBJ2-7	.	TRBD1	TGTGCCAGCAGCTCGACGGACAGGCCCTACGAGCAGTACTTC	CASSSTDRPYEQYF
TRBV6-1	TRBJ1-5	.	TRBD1	TGTGCCAGCAGTGCACCGAGCACAGGGGTCAGAGATCAGCCCCAGCATTTT	CASSAPSTGVRDQPQHF
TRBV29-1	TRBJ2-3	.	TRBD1	TGCAGCGTTGAAAACCGGGACAGGTCTAGCACAGATACGCAGTATTTT	CSVENRDRSSTDTQYF
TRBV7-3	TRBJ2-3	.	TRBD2	TGTGCCAGCAGCGAGGGACTAGCGGGAGCAAGGGATACGCAGTATTTT	CASSEGLAGARDTQYF
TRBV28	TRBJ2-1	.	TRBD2	TGTGCCAGCAGTTTGTTGGTAGCGGGAGGGAGGACTGAGCAGTTCTTC	CASSLLVAGGRTEQFF
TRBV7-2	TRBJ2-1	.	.	TGTGCCAGCAGCTTAGCGTTCGGCCCCCACAATGAGCAGTTCTTC	CASSLAFGPHNEQFF
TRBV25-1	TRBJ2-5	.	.	TGTGCCAGCAGTGAATGGGGAGAGACCCAGTACTTC	CASSEWGETQYF
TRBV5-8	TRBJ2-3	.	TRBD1	TGTGCCAGCAGCCAGGGACAGGATGACACAGATACGCAGTATTTT	CASSQGQDDTDTQYF
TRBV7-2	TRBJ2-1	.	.	TGTGCCAGCAGCTTAGCGAGGACTACCGGGAATGAGCAGTTCTTC	CASSLARTTGNEQFF
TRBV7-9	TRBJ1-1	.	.	TGTGCCAGCAGCCGACAGAGAATGAACACTGAAGCTTTCTTT	CASSRQRMNTEAFF
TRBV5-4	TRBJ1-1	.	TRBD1	TGTGCCAGCAGCCGAACCCCAGGACAGGGGGCATGGAGGAACACTGAAGCTTTCTTT	CASSRTPGQGAWRNTEAFF
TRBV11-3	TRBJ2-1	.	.	TGTGCCAGCAGCTTAGCCCCTCCATACTACAATGAGCAGTTCTTC	CASSLAPPYYNEQFF
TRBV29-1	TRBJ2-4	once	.	TGCAGCGTAGAAAGGAGGGGGACCAAAAACATTCAGTACTTC	CSVERRGTKNIQYF
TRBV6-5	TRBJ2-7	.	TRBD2	TGTGCCAGCAGCCCGGGACTAGCGGGAGTTTACGAGCAGTACTTC	CASSPGLAGVYEQYF
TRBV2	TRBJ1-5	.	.	TGTGCCAGCAGTGAACAGGGGAATCAGCCCCAGCATTTT	CASSEQGNQPQHF
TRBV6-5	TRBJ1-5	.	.	TGTGCCAGCAGCCGCTCTTGGACAGCTCTGGGGCCCCAGCATTTT	CASSRSWTALGPQHF
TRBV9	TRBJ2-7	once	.	TGTGCCAGCAGCGGGCAGGGGAGAGAGCAGTACTTC	CASSGQGREQYF
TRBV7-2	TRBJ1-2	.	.	TGTGCCAGCAGCTTACAGGGAGTCGGCAGAGAGGGCTACACCTTC	CASSLQGVGREGYTF
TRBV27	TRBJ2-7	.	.	TGTGCCAGCGGGCGGGGCTCCTACGAGCAGTACTTC	CASGRGSYEQYF
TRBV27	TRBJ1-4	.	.	TGTGCCAGCAGTTTTGGTACAGTTGGTGAAAAACTGTTTTTT	CASSFGTVGEKLFF
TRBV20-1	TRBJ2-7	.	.	TGCAGTGCTAGAACGGTAGGGGAGCAGTACTTC	CSARTVGEQYF
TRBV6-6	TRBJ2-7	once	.	TGTGCCAGCAGTTACGATGCCCTGGCGTACGAGCAGTACTTC	CASSYDALAYEQYF
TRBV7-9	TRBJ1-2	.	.	TGTGCCAGCAGCTTAGCGGGGGGCTATGGCTACACCTTC	CASSLAGGYGYTF
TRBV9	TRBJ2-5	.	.	TGTGCCAGCAGCCCTACGGGCGGACAAGAGACCCAGTACTTC	CASSPTGGQETQYF
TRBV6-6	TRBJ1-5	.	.	TGTGCCAGCAGTTACGACGGAGGCTTTAGCAATCAGCCCCAGCATTTT	CASSYDGGFSNQPQHF
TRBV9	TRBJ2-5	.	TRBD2	TGTGCCAGCAGCGCGCTTCCCGGGACTAGCGGGAGGGGGGAGACCCAGTACTTC	CASSALPGTSGRGETQYF
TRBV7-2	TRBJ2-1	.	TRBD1	TGTGCCAGCAGCCCCCGGGGTAGGGGGCCTACGCTCTTC	CASSPRGRGPTLF
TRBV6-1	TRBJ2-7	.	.	TGTGCCAGCAGTGTGGGTAAATACGAGCAGTACTTC	CASSVGKYEQYF
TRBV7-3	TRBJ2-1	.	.	TGTGCCAGCAGCCGCGACTCAAGCTCCTACAATGAGCAGTTCTTC	CASSRDSSSYNEQFF
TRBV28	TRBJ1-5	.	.	TGTGCCAGCAGTTTGGCCGGTCGGGGAAGCAATCAGCCCCAGCATTTT	CASSLAGRGSNQPQHF
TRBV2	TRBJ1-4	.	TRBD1	TGTGCCAGCAGTGGACAGGGGAGTGAAAAACTGTTTTTT	CASSGQGSEKLFF